These 23 T cell receptor beta chains originate from one sample sequenced in a study of cytomegalovirus exposure and HLA in healthy donors. Researchers ran the PCR with 60 Vbeta and 13 Jbeta primers. Profiled with immunoSEQ multiplex PCR; TCRdb holds only in-frame clones, not every one. The table lists some 110,000 clones, around 81% of them singletons. Specimen: PBMCs. Receptors originate from a young woman in good health and CMV-seronegative.

The genes are TRBV30 and TRBJ1-1; D gene unclear. CDR1 is GTSNPN, CDR2 SVGIG, per germline (reference sequence). CDR3 length equals 13 residues. Trimming took 4 bases from V and 2 from J, leaving 11 bases between them. For the CDR3, the DNA is TGTGCCTGGATACCGGCACTAAACACTGAAGCTTTCTTT. Translation: CAWIPALNTEAFF.

The V and J genes are TRBV4-1 and TRBJ2-1; maybe TRBD2 (6 bases). Germline assignment: CDR1 MGHRA and CDR2 YSYEKL. The length of the CDR3 is 16 residues. Trimming removed 3 bases at V and 7 bases at J, with 19 bases between. CDR3 bases: TGCGCCAGCAGCCACGGTAGCGGTCGGAGGTCAAATGAGCAGTTCTTC. Encoded protein: CASSHGSGRRSNEQFF.

The chain couples TRBV5-8 to TRBJ2-1, with D possibly matching TRBD2 (5 bases). The germline V and J ends were trimmed by 4 bases and 7 bases, with 9 bases remaining between them. Germline-derived CDR1 and CDR2 are SGHTS and YDEGEE. The CDR3 spans 12 residues. CDR3 loop: CASSPGWNEQFF. CDR3 nucleotides: TGTGCCAGCAGCCCGGGGTGGAATGAGCAGTTCTTC.

The V and J genes are TRBV5-1 and TRBJ2-3, with TRBD2 matching 10 bases. There are 16 residues in the CDR3. CDR1 is SGHRS and CDR2 is YFSETQ in the germline V gene. V was pared by 0 bases and J by 7 bases, with 8 bases of the junction left unmatched. CDR3 loop: CASSLAKGLAINTQYF. CDR3 sequence (DNA): TGCGCCAGCAGCTTGGCCAAGGGACTAGCGATAAATACGCAGTATTTT.

This clone has just one count. V is TRBV14 and J is TRBJ1-1, with TRBD1 matching over 7 bases. Germline V gene data show CDR1 as SGHDN and CDR2 as FVKESK. V shed 5 bases, J shed 6 bases, and the junction held 9 bases outside the gene matches. The CDR3 totals 14 residues. The CDR3 here is CASSDLTGDPEAFF. The CDR3 bases are TGTGCCAGCAGCGACCTTACAGGGGACCCTGAAGCTTTCTTT.

The chain links TRBV5-3 to TRBJ1-5, with 9 bases fitting TRBD1. TRBV5-3 is sorted into the ORF group, with uncertain function. Germline trimming cut 5 bases from V and 6 bases from J; bases unmatched to any gene: 15. The CDR3 consists of 17 residues. CDR3 in amino acids: CARRRWTGDNEGQPQHF. DNA for the CDR3: TGTGCCAGAAGGCGATGGACAGGGGACAATGAGGGTCAGCCCCAGCATTTT.

This rearrangement joins TRBV19 to TRBJ1-5; 7 nucleotides line up with TRBD1. The CDR3 sequence is 17 residues long. V lost 4 bases, J lost 0 bases, and 9 bases stayed unmatched. Per the germline V gene, CDR1 is LNHDA and CDR2 is SQIVND (reference sequence). CDR3 sequence: CASSKTGLRDSNQPQHF. In DNA form, the CDR3 reads TGTGCCAGTAGTAAGACAGGGCTTCGGGATAGCAATCAGCCCCAGCATTTT.

This chain uses TRBV5-1 with TRBJ1-1; TRBD1 aligns across 8 bases. The CDR3 runs to 13 residues. Germline assignment: CDR1 SGHRS and CDR2 YFSETQ. V dropped 4 bases and J dropped 5; count of bases not matched to a gene: 4. The CDR3 DNA reads as TGCGCCAGCAGCCCGACAGGGGAGACTGAAGCTTTCTTT. The encoded protein is CASSPTGETEAFF.

The rearrangement uses TRBV5-1 and TRBJ2-7; 7 bases align to TRBD2. J was trimmed by 5 bases and V by 5 bases; bases with no gene match: 7. This CDR3 spans 13 amino acids. The V gene's germline CDR1 is SGHRS and CDR2 YFSETQ. Written as DNA, the CDR3 is TGCGCCAGCAGTTGGACTAGTACTAACGAGCAGTACTTC. It codes for CASSWTSTNEQYF.

The rearrangement links TRBV10-1 to TRBJ1-2, with D perhaps matching TRBD1 (5 bases). The CDR3 is made up of 14 amino acids. Trimming shortened V by 3 bases and J by 8 bases, and 16 bases separated the two germline ends. Germline V gene lookup returns CDR1 WNHNN and CDR2 SYGVQD (reference sequence). CDR3 sequence (DNA): TGCGCCAGCAGTGAATCCCCCCAGGGCAGGGGCTACACCTTC. It specifies CASSESPQGRGYTF.

This clone was counted a single time. The chain carries TRBV6-1 and TRBJ1-2; TRBD1 is a possible D gene (6 bases). The germline V gene encodes CDR1 MNHNS and CDR2 SASEGT. Trimming stripped 2 bases from V and 2 bases from J, with 6 bases between. The CDR3 loop spans 13 amino acids. CDR3 nucleotides: TGTGCCAGCAGTGAACAGGGGAACTATGGCTACACCTTC. This encodes CASSEQGNYGYTF.

The V call is TRBV10-1, the J call TRBJ2-3; possibly TRBD2 for D (5 bases). CDR1 is WNHNN, CDR2 SYGVQD, per germline (reference sequence). The CDR3 sequence is 13 residues long. Trimming took off 8 bases at V and 4 bases at J, with 13 bases between the two ends. The CDR3 nucleotides read TGCGCCAGCGGCCCGCGGCGGGCAGATACGCAGTATTTT. Encoded protein: CASGPRRADTQYF.

CDR3 amino acids: CAIFSGTPTKYEQYF. In DNA form, the CDR3 reads TGTGCCATCTTTAGCGGGACACCGACAAAGTACGAGCAGTACTTC. The chain uses TRBV10-3 and TRBJ2-7; 8 bases agree with TRBD2. Germline trimming cut 8 bases from V and 4 bases from J; bases unmatched to any gene: 13. This CDR3 has 15 residues. CDR1 is ENHRY and CDR2 is SYGVKD in the germline V gene.

In this sample, this clone turned up a few times. The rearrangement joins TRBV5-1 to TRBJ1-2; D possibly corresponds to TRBD1 (5 bases). CDR1 SGHRS and CDR2 YFSETQ come from the germline V gene. The V gene lost 4 bases and the J gene lost 2 bases, with 12 bases spanning the gap. This CDR3 comprises 14 residues. CDR3 nucleotides: TGCGCCAGCAGCCCGGAGGAGGGGAACTATGGCTACACCTTC. It yields the protein CASSPEEGNYGYTF.

This clone was observed a single time. The chain links TRBV5-1 to TRBJ2-2; D remains unclear. The CDR3 consists of 14 residues. V lost 4 bases and J 0 bases, leaving 7 bases between the germline ends. The germline V gene encodes CDR1 SGHRS and CDR2 YFSETQ. CDR3 sequence (DNA): TGCGCCAGCAGCCCCACACCGAACACCGGGGAGCTGTTTTTT. Translated: CASSPTPNTGELFF. The complete variable domain, with remaining parts taken from reference TRBV5-1 and TRBJ2-2, reads KAGVTQTPRYLIKTRGQQVTLSCSPISGHRSVSWYQQTPGQGLQFLFEYFSETQRNKGNFPGRFSGRQFSNSRSEMNVSTLELGDSALYLCASSPTPNTGELFFGEGSRLTVL.

The genes are TRBV28 and TRBJ1-2; 8 positions agree with TRBD1. The V and J ends lost 2 bases and 2 bases, in that order; junction bases with no gene match: 1. This CDR3 region has 14 residues. From germline, CDR1 is MDHEN and CDR2 SYDVKM. CDR3 residues: CASSLRTGNYGYTF. The CDR3 bases are TGTGCCAGCAGTTTAAGGACAGGGAACTATGGCTACACCTTC.

In its sample, this clone was seen a few times. V gene TRBV21-1 combines with J gene TRBJ2-2; the table's D gene call, TRBD1, was not cross checked with the DNA. TRBV21-1 is a listed pseudogene. This CDR3 is built from 17 residues. CDR3 protein: CASSKGSAGRWTGELFF. CDR3 sequence (DNA): TGTGCCAGCAGCAAAGGAAGCGCAGGGCGGTGGACCGGGGAGCTGTTTTTT.

CDR3 in amino acids: CASSQVAGGVYGYTF. The CDR3 coding sequence is TGTGCCAGCAGCCAAGTGGCAGGGGGAGTCTATGGCTACACCTTC. J is TRBJ1-2 and V is TRBV14; 7 bases line up with TRBD1. Per the germline V gene, CDR1 is SGHDN and CDR2 is FVKESK. This CDR3 has 15 residues. V was clipped by 1 base and J by 4 bases; unmatched bases: 6.

This sequence joins TRBV5-1 and TRBJ2-7; 8 nucleotides line up with TRBD2. CDR1 is SGHRS, CDR2 YFSETQ, per germline. V was clipped by 3 bases and J by 0 bases; unmatched bases: 5. The CDR3 has 15 amino acids. CDR3 nucleotides: TGCGCCAGCAGCTCGTTAGCGGGAAGCTCCTACGAGCAGTACTTC. Residues: CASSSLAGSSYEQYF.

The chain employs TRBV9 and TRBJ2-3, with a weak D call TRBD2 (5 bases). The CDR3 totals 15 residues. Germline CDR1 and CDR2: SGDLS and YYNGEE. Between the trimmed V and J ends, which lost 0 bases and 6 bases, there was a span of 14 bases. CDR3 sequence: CASSVGNIGMDTQYF. Here the CDR3 DNA reads TGTGCCAGCAGCGTAGGAAACATCGGGATGGATACGCAGTATTTT.

This chain links TRBV28 with TRBJ2-5, with 9 positions matching TRBD2. Germline lookup yields CDR1 MDHEN and CDR2 SYDVKM. The CDR3 spans 14 residues. The trim removed 6 bases at V and 7 bases at J, leaving 9 bases unmatched. The CDR3 coding sequence is TGTGCCAGCAGGCGGACTAGCGATGGAGCGACCCAGTACTTC. It encodes CASRRTSDGATQYF.

The sample holds one count of this clone. This chain links TRBV7-8 with TRBJ1-5, with D perhaps TRBD1 (6 bases). CDR3 length: 14 amino acids. In germline, CDR1 is SGHVS, CDR2 FQNEAQ. V lost 3 bases and J 6 bases, leaving 12 bases between the germline ends. The CDR3 nucleotides read TGTGCCAGCAGCTTCCAGGGGACGGGTCAGCCCCAGCATTTT. This gives the protein CASSFQGTGQPQHF.

J is TRBJ1-5 and V is TRBV30; 7 nucleotides match TRBD1. The CDR3 totals 14 residues. Losses at the gene ends were 0 bases for V and 4 bases for J; bases not matched to a gene: 3. CDR1 and CDR2 from the germline V gene are GTSNPN and SVGIG (reference sequence). Here the CDR3 DNA reads TGTGCCTGGAGTGTTCAACAGGGGAATCAGCCCCAGCATTTT. Protein sequence: CAWSVQQGNQPQHF.